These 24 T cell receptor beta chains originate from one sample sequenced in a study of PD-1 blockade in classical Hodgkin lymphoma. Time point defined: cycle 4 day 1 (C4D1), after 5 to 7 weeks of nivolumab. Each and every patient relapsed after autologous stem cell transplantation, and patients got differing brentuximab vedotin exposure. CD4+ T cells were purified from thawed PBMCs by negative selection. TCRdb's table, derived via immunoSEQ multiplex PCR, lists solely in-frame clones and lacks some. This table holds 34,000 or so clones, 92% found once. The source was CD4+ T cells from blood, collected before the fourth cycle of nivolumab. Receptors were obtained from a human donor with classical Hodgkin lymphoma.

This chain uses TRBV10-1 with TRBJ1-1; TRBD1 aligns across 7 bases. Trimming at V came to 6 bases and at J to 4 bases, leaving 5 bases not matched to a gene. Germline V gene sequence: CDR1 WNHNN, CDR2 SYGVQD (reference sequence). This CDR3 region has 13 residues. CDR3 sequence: CASSDRVITEAFF. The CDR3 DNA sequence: TGCGCCAGCAGCGACAGGGTTATCACTGAAGCTTTCTTT.

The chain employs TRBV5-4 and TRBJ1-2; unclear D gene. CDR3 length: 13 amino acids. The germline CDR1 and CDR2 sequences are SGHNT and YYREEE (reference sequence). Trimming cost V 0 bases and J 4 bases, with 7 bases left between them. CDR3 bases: TGTGCCAGCAGCTTGGTATCTGCCTATGGCTACACCTTC. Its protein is CASSLVSAYGYTF.

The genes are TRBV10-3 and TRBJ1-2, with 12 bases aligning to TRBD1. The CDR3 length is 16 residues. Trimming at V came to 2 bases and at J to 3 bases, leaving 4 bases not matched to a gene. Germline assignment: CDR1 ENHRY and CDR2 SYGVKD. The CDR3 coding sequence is TGTGCCATCAGTGAGCCTGGGACAGGGGGCGACTATGGCTACACCTTC. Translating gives CAISEPGTGGDYGYTF.

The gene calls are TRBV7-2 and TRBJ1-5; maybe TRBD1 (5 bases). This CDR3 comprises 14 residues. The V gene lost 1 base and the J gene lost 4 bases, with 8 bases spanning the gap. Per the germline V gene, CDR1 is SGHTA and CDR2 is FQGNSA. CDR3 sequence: CASSLEAGNQPQHF. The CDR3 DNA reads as TGTGCCAGCAGCTTAGAGGCAGGGAATCAGCCCCAGCATTTT.

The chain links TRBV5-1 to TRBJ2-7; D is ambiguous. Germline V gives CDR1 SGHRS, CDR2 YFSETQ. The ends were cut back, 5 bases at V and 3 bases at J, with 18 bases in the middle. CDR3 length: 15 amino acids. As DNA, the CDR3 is TGCGCCAGCAGGGATGCTCCGAACGGAGACTACGAGCAGTACTTC. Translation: CASRDAPNGDYEQYF.

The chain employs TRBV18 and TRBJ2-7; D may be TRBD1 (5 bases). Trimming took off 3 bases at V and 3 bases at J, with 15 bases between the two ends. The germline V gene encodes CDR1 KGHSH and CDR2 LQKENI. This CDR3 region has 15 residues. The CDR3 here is CASSPILRGGYEQYF. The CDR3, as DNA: TGTGCCAGCTCACCCATTTTAAGGGGTGGCTACGAGCAGTACTTC.

CDR3 protein: CASSLKLAENTGELFF. The CDR3 DNA reads as TGCGCCAGCAGCTTGAAACTAGCGGAGAACACCGGGGAGCTGTTTTTT. J is TRBJ2-2 and V is TRBV5-1, with 8 bases fitting TRBD2. This CDR3 has 16 residues. In germline, CDR1 is SGHRS, CDR2 YFSETQ. Germline trimming cut 1 base from V and 1 base from J; bases unmatched to any gene: 3.

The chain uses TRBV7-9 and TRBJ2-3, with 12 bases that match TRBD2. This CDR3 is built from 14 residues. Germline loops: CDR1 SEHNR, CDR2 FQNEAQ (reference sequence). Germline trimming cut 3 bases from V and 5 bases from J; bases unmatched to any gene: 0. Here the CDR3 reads CASSLTSGRDTQYF. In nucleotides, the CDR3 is TGTGCCAGCAGCTTGACTAGCGGGAGAGATACGCAGTATTTT.

CDR3 region: CAWSVLRAYGYTF. In nucleotides, the CDR3 is TGTGCCTGGAGTGTACTCAGGGCCTATGGCTACACCTTC. The J gene is TRBJ1-2, the V gene TRBV30; possibly TRBD1 for D (5 bases). Germline V gene sequence: CDR1 GTSNPN, CDR2 SVGIG (reference sequence). V was pared by 0 bases and J by 4 bases, with 9 bases between. The CDR3 is made up of 13 amino acids.

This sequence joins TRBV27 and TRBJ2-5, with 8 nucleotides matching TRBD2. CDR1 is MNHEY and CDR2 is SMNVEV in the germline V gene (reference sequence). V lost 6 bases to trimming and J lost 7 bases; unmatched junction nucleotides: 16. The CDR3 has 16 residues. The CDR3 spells CASSPNRGGLGGTQYF. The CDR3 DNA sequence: TGTGCCAGCAGCCCCAATCGGGGGGGACTCGGAGGGACCCAGTACTTC.

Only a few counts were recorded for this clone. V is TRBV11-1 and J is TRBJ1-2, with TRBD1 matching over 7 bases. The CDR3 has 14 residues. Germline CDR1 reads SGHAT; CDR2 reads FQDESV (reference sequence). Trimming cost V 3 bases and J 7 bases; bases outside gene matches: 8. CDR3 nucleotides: TGTGCCAGCAGCTTTTTGGGCGGGACAGTTGGCTACACCTTC. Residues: CASSFLGGTVGYTF. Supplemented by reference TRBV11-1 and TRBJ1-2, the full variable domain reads EAEVAQSPRYKITEKSQAVAFWCDPISGHATLYWYRQILGQGPELLVQFQDESVVDDSQLPKDRFSAERLKGVDSTLKIQPAELGDSAMYLCASSFLGGTVGYTFGSGTRLTVV.

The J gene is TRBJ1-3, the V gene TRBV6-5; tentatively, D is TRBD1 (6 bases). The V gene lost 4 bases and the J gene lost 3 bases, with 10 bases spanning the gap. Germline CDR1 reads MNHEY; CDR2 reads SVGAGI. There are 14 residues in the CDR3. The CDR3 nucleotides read TGTGCCAGCAGTTTGGACAGCTATGGAAACACCATATATTTT. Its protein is CASSLDSYGNTIYF.

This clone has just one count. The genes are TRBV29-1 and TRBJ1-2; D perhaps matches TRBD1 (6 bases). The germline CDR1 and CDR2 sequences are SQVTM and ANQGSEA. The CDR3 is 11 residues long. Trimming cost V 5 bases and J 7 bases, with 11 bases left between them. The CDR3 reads CSVLRGGGYTF. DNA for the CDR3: TGCAGCGTTCTGAGGGGGGGTGGCTACACCTTC.

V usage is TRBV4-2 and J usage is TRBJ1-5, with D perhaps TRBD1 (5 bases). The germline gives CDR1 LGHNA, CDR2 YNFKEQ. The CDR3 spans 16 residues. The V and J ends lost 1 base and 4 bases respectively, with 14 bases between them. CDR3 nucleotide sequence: TGTGCCAGCAGCCAAGGCTTCGGGGCGACAAATCAGCCCCAGCATTTT. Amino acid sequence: CASSQGFGATNQPQHF.

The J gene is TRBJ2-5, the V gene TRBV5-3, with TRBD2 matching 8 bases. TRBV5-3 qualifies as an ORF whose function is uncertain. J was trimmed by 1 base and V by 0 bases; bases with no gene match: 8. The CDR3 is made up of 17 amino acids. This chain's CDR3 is CARSLAFTREGQETQYF. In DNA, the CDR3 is TGTGCCAGAAGCTTGGCCTTTACCCGGGAGGGCCAAGAGACCCAGTACTTC.

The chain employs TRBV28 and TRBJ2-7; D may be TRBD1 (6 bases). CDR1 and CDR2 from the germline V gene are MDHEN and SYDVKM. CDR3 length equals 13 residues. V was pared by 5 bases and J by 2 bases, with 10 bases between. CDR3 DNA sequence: TGTGCCAGCAGTCTGACAGGCCCCTACGAGCAGTACTTC. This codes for CASSLTGPYEQYF.

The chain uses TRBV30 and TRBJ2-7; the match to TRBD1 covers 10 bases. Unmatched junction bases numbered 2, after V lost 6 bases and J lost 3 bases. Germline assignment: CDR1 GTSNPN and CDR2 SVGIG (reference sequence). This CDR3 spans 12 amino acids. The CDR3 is CACRTGGYEQYF. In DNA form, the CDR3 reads TGTGCCTGCCGGACAGGGGGCTACGAGCAGTACTTC.

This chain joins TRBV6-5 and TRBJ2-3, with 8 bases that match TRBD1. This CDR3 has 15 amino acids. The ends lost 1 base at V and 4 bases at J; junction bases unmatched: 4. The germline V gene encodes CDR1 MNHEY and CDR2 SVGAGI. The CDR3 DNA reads TGTGCCAGCAGTTACTGGCAGGGGGCATCAGATACGCAGTATTTT. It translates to CASSYWQGASDTQYF.

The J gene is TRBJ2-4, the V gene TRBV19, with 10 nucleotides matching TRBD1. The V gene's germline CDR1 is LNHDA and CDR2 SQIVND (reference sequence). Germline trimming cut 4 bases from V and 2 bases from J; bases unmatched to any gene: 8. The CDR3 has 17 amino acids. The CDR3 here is CASSTPGTGESKNIQYF. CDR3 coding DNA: TGTGCCAGTAGTACCCCCGGGACAGGGGAGTCCAAAAACATTCAGTACTTC.

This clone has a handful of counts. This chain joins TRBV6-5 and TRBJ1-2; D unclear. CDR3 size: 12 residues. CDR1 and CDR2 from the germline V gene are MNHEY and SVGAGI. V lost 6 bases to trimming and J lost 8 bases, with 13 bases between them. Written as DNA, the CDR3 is TGTGCCAGCAGCCGATCGGGCGGCGGCTACACCTTC. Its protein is CASSRSGGGYTF.

CDR3 sequence reads: CASVLAGGYTF. The DNA of the CDR3 is TGTGCCAGCGTTTTGGCGGGTGGCTACACCTTC. The genes are TRBV28 and TRBJ1-2; D gene uncertain. The CDR3 consists of 11 residues. In germline, CDR1 is MDHEN, CDR2 SYDVKM. Trimming took off 8 bases at V and 7 bases at J, with 11 bases between the two ends.

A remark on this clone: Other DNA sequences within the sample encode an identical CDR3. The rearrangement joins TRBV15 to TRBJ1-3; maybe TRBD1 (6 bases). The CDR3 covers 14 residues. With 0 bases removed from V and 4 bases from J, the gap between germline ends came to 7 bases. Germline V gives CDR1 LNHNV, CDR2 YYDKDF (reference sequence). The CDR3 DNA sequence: TGTGCCACCAGCAGAGATCAGGGGGGAAACACCATATATTTT. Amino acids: CATSRDQGGNTIYF.

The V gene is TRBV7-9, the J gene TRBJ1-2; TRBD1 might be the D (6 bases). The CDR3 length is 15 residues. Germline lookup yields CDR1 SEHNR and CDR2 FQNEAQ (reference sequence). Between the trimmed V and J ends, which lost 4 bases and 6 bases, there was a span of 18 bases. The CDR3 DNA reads TGTGCCAGCAGCTCGACCCTAGGGGGGGGTCATGGCTACACCTTC. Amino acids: CASSSTLGGGHGYTF. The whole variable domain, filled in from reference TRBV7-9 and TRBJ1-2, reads DTGVSQNPRHKITKRGQNVTFRCDPISEHNRLYWYRQTLGQGPEFLTYFQNEAQLEKSRLLSDRFSAERPKGSFSTLEIQRTEQGDSAMYLCASSSTLGGGHGYTFGSGTRLTVV.

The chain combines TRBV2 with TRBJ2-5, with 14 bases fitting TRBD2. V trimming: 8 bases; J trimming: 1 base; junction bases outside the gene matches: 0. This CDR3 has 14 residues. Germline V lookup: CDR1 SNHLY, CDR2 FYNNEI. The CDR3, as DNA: TGTGCCAGCGGACTAGCGGGAGGCCAAGAGACCCAGTACTTC. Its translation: CASGLAGGQETQYF.